This T cell receptor beta chain stems from a study of T cell repertoires in cytomegalovirus infection. Whole-study context: Recently described HLA-C-restricted plus well-studied HLA-B-restricted CMV epitopes were used. Matching HLA type, along with CMV infection, was indicated by public TCR beta signatures. Study-wide results and limits: Ex vivo responses were dominated by HLA-C-restricted CMV-specific TCR beta clonotypes. Cumulative public TCR beta family frequency identified carriers of CMV plus the relevant HLA.

Trimming cost V 4 bases and J 7 bases; bases outside gene matches: 10. Germline V gene lookup returns CDR1 MNHEY and CDR2 SVGEGT. The CDR3 totals 14 residues. Details on this clonotype: The target antigen is unknown.

In TCRdb, the reads were re-called with MiXCR into one record per CDR3 protein. The table lists 200,000 or so distinct CDR3 sequences, roughly two fifths of them singletons. The material sequenced was CD8+ T cells from cultured PBMCs, taken from culture after CMV antigen stimulation. This chain joins TRBV6-2 or TRBV6-3 and TRBJ2-7; 7 nucleotides agree with TRBD2. The receptor was isolated from a human donor in good health (CMV status not recorded). Some clones in this sample may be carry-over from other donors' samples. As DNA, the CDR3 is TGTGCCAGCAGTTGGGACGGCTTCGGGGGGGAGCAGTACTTC. Its translation is CASSWDGFGGEQYF.